The 10 T cell receptor beta chains given below trace back to one sample, sequenced in a study of long-term antiretroviral therapy in people with HIV. Assay version v3.0 of immunoSEQ was used, and it was run at survey level. Only in-frame clones appear in the TCRdb table, and some are missing; sequencing was by immunoSEQ multiplex PCR. Of roughly 25,000 clones in the sample, around 79% were seen once. The material sequenced was unsorted PBMCs, taken 2.1 years after starting antiretroviral therapy. These receptors all stem from a man between 25 and 39 years old with HIV.

This sequence joins TRBV7-3 and TRBJ2-2; D is perhaps TRBD1 (5 bases). The V gene's germline CDR1 is SGHTA and CDR2 FQGTGA. V lost 5 bases and J lost 5, with 9 bases in between. CDR3 length equals 13 residues. The CDR3 here is CASSPRVTGELFF. CDR3 sequence (DNA): TGTGCCAGCAGCCCCAGGGTTACCGGGGAGCTGTTTTTT. The full variable domain, with the rest looked up from reference TRBV7-3 and TRBJ2-2, is GAGVSQTPSNKVTEKGKYVELRCDPISGHTALYWYRQSLGQGPEFLIYFQGTGAADDSGLPNDRFFAVRPEGSVSTLKIQRTERGDSAVYLCASSPRVTGELFFGEGSRLTVL.

This clone was seen a few times. The chain has TRBV5-1 and TRBJ2-3, with D possibly matching TRBD2 (6 bases). The CDR3 has 15 amino acids. V dropped 4 bases and J dropped 2 bases, with 14 bases sitting between them. The germline V gene has CDR1 SGHRS and CDR2 YFSETQ. This chain's CDR3 is CASSQRTTVTDTQYF. In DNA, the CDR3 is TGCGCCAGCAGCCAGAGGACTACTGTCACAGATACGCAGTATTTT.

This clone was seen more than once but under ten times. This sequence joins TRBV19 and TRBJ1-3, with D hard to call. This CDR3 has 14 amino acids. V lost 5 bases and J 0 bases, leaving 8 bases between the germline ends. CDR1 and CDR2 from the germline V gene are LNHDA and SQIVND (reference sequence). The CDR3 region has the DNA TGTGCCAGTAGTTCCGGGAGCTCTGGAAACACCATATATTTT. Translating it yields CASSSGSSGNTIYF.

V gene TRBV29-1 combines with J gene TRBJ2-7; TRBD1 agrees at 7 bases. The CDR3 is 12 amino acids. Germline V gene data show CDR1 as SQVTM and CDR2 as ANQGSEA. The V gene end was trimmed by 4 bases and the J gene end by 3 bases; junction bases not matched to a gene: 3. As DNA, the CDR3 is TGCAGCGTTGGGACAGGCAACTACGAGCAGTACTTC. Protein sequence: CSVGTGNYEQYF.

The CDR3 spells CASSLEQSSYEQYF. DNA for the CDR3: TGTGCCAGCAGCTTAGAGCAGAGCTCCTACGAGCAGTACTTC. The chain has TRBV7-2 and TRBJ2-7; D call uncertain. This CDR3 comprises 14 residues. Germline V lookup: CDR1 SGHTA, CDR2 FQGNSA. The germline V and J ends were trimmed by 1 base and 0 bases, with 7 bases remaining between them.

CDR3 nucleotides: TGTGCCAGCAGCTTAGCAGGGAGGAACACTGAAGCTTTCTTT. The encoded protein is CASSLAGRNTEAFF. This sequence joins TRBV7-2 and TRBJ1-1; D not certain. V shed 0 bases and J shed 1 base, with 6 bases lying between them. The CDR3 totals 14 residues. Germline V lookup: CDR1 SGHTA, CDR2 FQGNSA.

This clone was detected only once. J is TRBJ1-1 and V is TRBV9; D may be TRBD1 (5 bases). Germline V CDR1 and CDR2: SGDLS, YYNGEE. The V and J ends lost 0 bases and 6 bases respectively, with 12 bases between them. The CDR3 is made up of 14 amino acids. CDR3 sequence: CASSVGWGSAEAFF. The CDR3 DNA reads as TGTGCCAGCAGCGTAGGATGGGGGAGCGCTGAAGCTTTCTTT.

J is TRBJ2-7 and V is TRBV9; 7 bases match TRBD2. This CDR3 is built from 15 residues. The ends lost 0 bases at V and 0 bases at J; junction bases unmatched: 3. CDR1 is SGDLS, CDR2 YYNGEE, per germline. The CDR3 DNA follows: TGTGCCAGCAGCGTAGGTGCGGGGGTCTCCTACGAGCAGTACTTC. This translates into CASSVGAGVSYEQYF.

This clone was counted once. The chain uses TRBV6-5 and TRBJ2-7; 7 nucleotides align to TRBD2. V lost 0 bases, J lost 3 bases, and 5 bases stayed unmatched. The CDR3 runs 15 residues. Germline V gives CDR1 MNHEY, CDR2 SVGAGI. DNA for the CDR3: TGTGCCAGCAGTTACTCGAGAGCGGGGAACTACGAGCAGTACTTC. Encoded protein: CASSYSRAGNYEQYF.

J is TRBJ2-7 and V is TRBV11-2; 9 bases align to TRBD1. This CDR3 is 15 amino acids long. The J segment lost 4 bases and the V segment lost 5 bases, leaving 9 bases of the junction unmatched. CDR1 SGHAT and CDR2 FQNNGV come from the germline V gene. The CDR3: CASSRTVDRGYEQYF. The DNA for the CDR3 is TGTGCCAGCAGCCGGACCGTCGACAGGGGGTACGAGCAGTACTTC. The complete variable domain, with remaining parts taken from reference TRBV11-2 and TRBJ2-7, reads EAGVAQSPRYKIIEKRQSVAFWCNPISGHATLYWYQQILGQGPKLLIQFQNNGVVDDSQLPKDRFSAERLKGVDSTLKIQPAKLEDSAVYLCASSRTVDRGYEQYFGPGTRLTVT.